Presented here are 28 T cell receptor beta chains from one specimen sequenced in a study of response to subunit inactivated influenza vaccine. TCRdb itself ran the RT-PCR reads through MiXCR, one entry per CDR3 protein. The data contain about 780,000 distinct CDR3 sequences, around 18% of them singletons. The sequencing used PBMCs from blood, collected more than 4 days after vaccination. The receptors stem from a man aged 50-59 years who received an inactivated influenza vaccine.

This clonotype has only a few counts. The chain joins TRBV20-1 to TRBJ1-1, with 8 positions matching TRBD1. CDR1 DFQATT and CDR2 SNEGSKA come from the germline V gene (reference sequence). V gave up 3 bases and J gave up 0 bases; unmatched junction bases: 6. The length of the CDR3 is 15 residues. The CDR3 DNA reads as TGCAGTGCTAGCAAACCAGGGGGCATGAACACTGAAGCTTTCTTT. It is translated as CSASKPGGMNTEAFF.

This clonotype was recorded a few times. V gene TRBV5-1 combines with J gene TRBJ2-3; D gene uncertain. Deletions cut 0 bases from V and 2 bases from J, with 7 bases between. In germline, CDR1 is SGHRS, CDR2 YFSETQ. This CDR3 region has 14 residues. DNA of the CDR3: TGCGCCAGCAGCTTGGCTATCAACACAGATACGCAGTATTTT. Translating it yields CASSLAINTDTQYF.

This clonotype has just a few counts. The chain uses TRBV2 and TRBJ2-7; tentative D call: TRBD1 (5 bases). V shed 0 bases and J shed 6 bases, with 12 bases lying between them. This CDR3 comprises 14 residues. Germline V gene data show CDR1 as SNHLY and CDR2 as FYNNEI. The CDR3 loop reads CASSEATGWSEQYF. Here the CDR3 DNA reads TGTGCCAGCAGTGAAGCTACAGGTTGGAGCGAGCAGTACTTC.

The chain carries TRBV3-1 and TRBJ2-1; a weak D match, TRBD2 (5 bases). This CDR3 has 16 amino acids. Germline values: CDR1 LGHDT, CDR2 YNNKEL (reference sequence). Trimming removed 7 bases from V and 8 bases from J, with 24 bases in between. The DNA of the CDR3 is TGTGCCAGCACCCGGGGAACACCAGACCATGGCGATGAGCAGTTCTTC. It specifies CASTRGTPDHGDEQFF.

The J gene is TRBJ2-7, the V gene TRBV7-9, with D possibly matching TRBD2 (5 bases). V was pared by 5 bases and J by 2 bases, with 7 bases between. The V gene's germline CDR1 is SEHNR and CDR2 FQNEAQ (reference sequence). The CDR3 length is 12 residues. The CDR3 DNA reads as TGTGCCAGCAGCGCGGGTCCCTACGAGCAGTACTTC. This codes for CASSAGPYEQYF.

The table lists this clonotype with many counts. The chain is built from TRBV19 and TRBJ2-1, with a weak D call TRBD2 (6 bases). Trimming cost V 4 bases and J 9 bases, with 13 bases left between them. Germline loops: CDR1 LNHDA, CDR2 SQIVND (reference sequence). This CDR3 contains 13 residues. CDR3 protein: CASSTGRAGEQFF. The CDR3 DNA reads as TGTGCCAGTAGTACGGGCCGAGCGGGTGAGCAGTTCTTC.

A few counts support this clonotype. The chain employs TRBV12-3 or TRBV12-4 and TRBJ2-1; TRBD2 matches at 7 bases. The CDR3 length is 14 residues. J lost 6 bases, V lost 5 bases, and 7 bases had no gene match. CDR3 coding DNA: TGTGCCAGCAGTCTCCGGGACTACGCCAATGAGCAGTTCTTC. Its translation: CASSLRDYANEQFF.

The chain recombines TRBV4-2 with TRBJ2-2, with D unresolved. Germline values: CDR1 LGHNA, CDR2 YNFKEQ. This CDR3 is 16 amino acids long. The V end was cut by 1 base, the J end by 3 bases, with 12 bases between. The CDR3 sequence is CASSQAEGSDTGELFF. CDR3 bases: TGTGCCAGCAGCCAAGCCGAAGGGTCGGACACCGGGGAGCTGTTTTTT.

In this sample, this clonotype turned up a few times. A much larger clone sits a single nucleotide away, making a read error possible. This chain uses TRBV10-3 with TRBJ2-7; the D is unclear. V was clipped by 2 bases and J by 3 bases, with 5 bases between them. The germline V gene has CDR1 ENHRY and CDR2 SYGVKD. There are 12 residues in the CDR3. The CDR3 is CAISENLYEQYF. As DNA, the CDR3 is TGTGCCATCAGTGAGAACCTCTACGAGCAGTACTTC.

The V gene is TRBV12-3 or TRBV12-4, the J gene TRBJ2-7, with D hard to call. This CDR3 region has 12 residues. Trimming stripped 5 bases from V and 3 bases from J, with 8 bases between. CDR3 protein: CASSHSYYEQYF. DNA of the CDR3: TGTGCCAGCAGTCACTCGTACTACGAGCAGTACTTC.

The CDR3 DNA sequence: TGTGCCAGCAGTTTAATGGGATCGGATCAGCCCCAGCATTTT. It yields the protein CASSLMGSDQPQHF. This chain links TRBV12-3 or TRBV12-4 with TRBJ1-5; D call uncertain. V lost 2 bases to trimming and J lost 5 bases, with 10 bases between them. The CDR3 spans 14 residues.

Only a few counts were recorded for this clonotype. This sequence joins TRBV6-1 and TRBJ2-1, with TRBD1 matching 8 bases. Trimming removed 5 bases from V and 6 bases from J; junction bases left unmatched: 9. There are 15 residues in the CDR3. CDR1 is MNHNS, CDR2 SASEGT, per germline. The DNA for the CDR3 is TGTGCCAGCAGTATCCAGGGGGCGGACGGCAATGAGCAGTTCTTC. Protein product: CASSIQGADGNEQFF.

The J gene is TRBJ2-5, the V gene TRBV28, with D possibly called TRBD1 or TRBD2 (5 bases each). Germline V CDR1 and CDR2: MDHEN, SYDVKM. The CDR3 has 15 amino acids. V shed 7 bases and J shed 5 bases, with 20 bases lying between them. CDR3 in amino acids: CASNPGAGERETQYF. As DNA, the CDR3 is TGTGCCAGCAACCCCGGGGCAGGAGAAAGGGAGACCCAGTACTTC. Supplemented by reference TRBV28 and TRBJ2-5, the full variable domain reads DVKVTQSSRYLVKRTGEKVFLECVQDMDHENMFWYRQDPGLGLRLIYFSYDVKMKEKGDIPEGYSVSREKKERFSLILESASTNQTSMYLCASNPGAGERETQYFGPGTRLLVL.

This clonotype was picked up a small number of times. The V call is TRBV4-2, the J call TRBJ1-3; D call uncertain. Germline assignment: CDR1 LGHNA and CDR2 YNFKEQ. The V and J ends lost 4 bases and 0 bases respectively, with 13 bases between them. CDR3 length equals 16 residues. In DNA, the CDR3 is TGTGCCAGCAGCCGTAGCTCTTGGGGCTCTGGAAACACCATATATTTT. Residues: CASSRSSWGSGNTIYF.

This clonotype was counted only a few times. The V and J genes are TRBV12-3 or TRBV12-4 and TRBJ1-5; no definite D call. V shed 2 bases and J shed 1 base, with 9 bases lying between them. CDR3 length: 15 amino acids. CDR3: CASSLTGISNQPQHF. CDR3 in DNA: TGTGCCAGCAGTTTAACCGGGATCAGCAATCAGCCCCAGCATTTT.

This chain connects TRBV4-3 to TRBJ2-7; the match to TRBD1 covers 10 bases. This CDR3 has 17 residues. J lost 4 bases, V lost 3 bases, and 12 bases had no gene match. CDR1 and CDR2 (germline): LGHNA, YSLEER. Written as DNA, the CDR3 is TGCGCCAGCAGCCAGAATGCCCCGGGACAGGGGTTGTACGAGCAGTACTTC. This gives the protein CASSQNAPGQGLYEQYF.

Of note for this clonotype: A much larger clone is a single base away; this may be a read error. CDR3 coding DNA: TGCAGTGCTTTTATAGCGGGAGGTGGAACAGATACGCAGTCTTTT. This gives the protein CSAFIAGGGTDTQSF. The chain is built from TRBV20-1 and TRBJ2-3; 10 nucleotides agree with TRBD2. Per the germline V gene, CDR1 is DFQATT and CDR2 is SNEGSKA (reference sequence). The CDR3 sequence is 15 residues long.

This clonotype was seen a handful of times. The CDR3 bases are TGTGCCAGCAGACGGGGGCACAGGGTGGATAATGAAAAACTGTTTTTT. Protein product: CASRRGHRVDNEKLFF. The genes are TRBV12-3 or TRBV12-4 and TRBJ1-4; a weak D match, TRBD1 (6 bases). The CDR3 contains 16 residues. V was shortened by 6 bases and J by 4 bases, with 18 bases between the two germline ends.

This chain joins TRBV12-3 or TRBV12-4 and TRBJ1-5, with D tentatively TRBD1 (6 bases). This CDR3 is built from 14 residues. The ends were cut back, 6 bases at V and 4 bases at J, with 13 bases in the middle. CDR3 DNA sequence: TGTGCCAGCAGGAGTACAGGGCGAAATCAGCCCCAGCATTTT. Protein: CASRSTGRNQPQHF.

There are a few counts of this clonotype. The chain is built from TRBV19 and TRBJ1-5; D is unresolved. Trimming shortened V by 0 bases and J by 5 bases, and 11 bases separated the two germline ends. The CDR3 totals 15 residues. Germline assignment: CDR1 LNHDA and CDR2 SQIVND (reference sequence). CDR3 sequence (DNA): TGTGCCAGTAGTATAGATCCGTGGTGGGATCAGCCCCAGCATTTT. Protein sequence: CASSIDPWWDQPQHF.

The V and J genes are TRBV11-2 and TRBJ2-3; tentatively, D is TRBD1 or TRBD2 (5 bases each). V dropped 5 bases and J dropped 8 bases, with 14 bases sitting between them. This CDR3 has 13 residues. Germline V CDR1 and CDR2: SGHAT, FQNNGV. The CDR3 DNA is TGTGCCAGCAGCCTCGGGACCCTAGTTACGCAGTATTTT. As protein: CASSLGTLVTQYF.

The CDR3 coding sequence is TGTGCCAGCAGTCCTGTGGGCTCTGGGGCCAACGTCCTGACTTTC. The encoded protein is CASSPVGSGANVLTF. This rearrangement joins TRBV6-2 or TRBV6-3 to TRBJ2-6; no clear D gene. This CDR3 has 15 residues. V was trimmed by 5 bases and J by 0 bases, leaving 8 bases between them. Germline lookup yields CDR1 MNHEY and CDR2 SVGEGT.

This clonotype was detected only a few times. The chain has TRBV4-3 and TRBJ2-7; a weak D match, TRBD1 (5 bases). Germline-derived CDR1 and CDR2 are LGHNA and YSLEER. The CDR3 is 12 residues long. Deletions cut 1 base from V and 5 bases from J, with 6 bases between. The CDR3 region has the DNA TGCGCCAGCAGCCAAGCCAGGGACGAGCAGTACTTC. This translates into CASSQARDEQYF.

This clonotype was observed a handful of times. The rearrangement uses TRBV6-2 or TRBV6-3 and TRBJ2-2, with D tentatively TRBD2 (5 bases). Germline CDR1 and CDR2: MNHEY and SVGEGT. The V end lost 3 bases, the J end lost 2 bases, and 10 bases lay between the germline ends. CDR3 length: 15 amino acids. CDR3 DNA: TGTGCCAGCAGTTATATCCGGGAAAACACCGGGGAGCTGTTTTTT. Its protein is CASSYIRENTGELFF.

The CDR3 DNA follows: TGTGCCAGCAGCTTAGTGGGACAGCGCGGGCAGTACTTC. Translating gives CASSLVGQRGQYF. The chain employs TRBV7-9 and TRBJ2-7; 7 nucleotides match TRBD1. CDR1 is SEHNR, CDR2 FQNEAQ, per germline (reference sequence). This CDR3 is built from 13 residues. The ends lost 1 base at V and 9 bases at J; junction bases unmatched: 6.

The chain recombines TRBV6-5 with TRBJ2-2; 7 nucleotides agree with TRBD2. CDR3 size: 17 residues. Losses at the gene ends were 4 bases for V and 6 bases for J; bases not matched to a gene: 14. CDR1 and CDR2 (germline): MNHEY, SVGAGI. The CDR3 DNA reads TGTGCCAGCAGTTTGGGATTGACTAGCTTTGCCGCCGGGGAGCTGTTTTTT. It is translated as CASSLGLTSFAAGELFF.

This clonotype was seen ten or more times. The rearrangement uses TRBV6-6 and TRBJ2-1; D call uncertain. V dropped 4 bases and J dropped 0 bases, with 4 bases sitting between them. The CDR3 consists of 13 residues. The germline V gene encodes CDR1 MNHNY and CDR2 SVGAGI (reference sequence). This CDR3 is CASSFSSYNEQFF. CDR3 DNA: TGTGCCAGCAGTTTCAGCTCCTACAATGAGCAGTTCTTC.

This clonotype has at least ten counts. V usage is TRBV12-3 or TRBV12-4 and J usage is TRBJ1-4; D possibly corresponds to TRBD1 (5 bases). This CDR3 is 13 amino acids long. The V gene lost 8 bases and the J gene lost 6 bases, with 13 bases spanning the gap. The CDR3 DNA reads as TGTGCCAGCCAGAAGGGGTATTATGAAAAACTGTTTTTT. Translating it yields CASQKGYYEKLFF.